Below are 17 T cell receptor beta chains sequenced from a single sample in a study of cytomegalovirus exposure and HLA in healthy donors. The PCR used 60 Vbeta and 13 Jbeta primers. Sequenced by immunoSEQ multiplex PCR; TCRdb stores in-frame clones only, minus some. The repertoire includes some 220,000 clones, around four fifths of them detected once, and approximately 0.5% sits in the top ten. The sample was PBMCs. These receptors were collected from a woman aged 40 to 49 in good health and CMV-seronegative.

The rearrangement uses TRBV27 and TRBJ2-5; 8 bases align to TRBD1. This CDR3 contains 14 residues. CDR1 is MNHEY, CDR2 SMNVEV, per germline (reference sequence). With 5 bases clipped from V and 4 bases from J, the junction kept 6 bases outside the gene matches. CDR3 sequence: CASSDSTGAETQYF. For the CDR3, the DNA is TGTGCCAGCAGTGACTCGACAGGGGCAGAGACCCAGTACTTC.

This rearrangement joins TRBV9 to TRBJ2-2; 10 positions match TRBD1. This CDR3 is built from 16 residues. Unmatched junction bases numbered 5, after V lost 0 bases and J lost 6 bases. Per germline, CDR1 SGDLS and CDR2 YYNGEE. CDR3 sequence reads: CASSVEGQGKAGELFF. CDR3 nucleotides: TGTGCCAGCAGCGTAGAGGGACAGGGGAAGGCCGGGGAGCTGTTTTTT.

The chain uses TRBV6-5 and TRBJ1-2, with a tentative D call TRBD1 (6 bases). Germline lookup yields CDR1 MNHEY and CDR2 SVGAGI. V was cut by 6 bases and J by 4 bases, with 12 bases left in between. The CDR3 is 13 residues long. The chain's CDR3 is CASSPQGLYGYTF. In DNA, the CDR3 is TGTGCCAGCAGCCCACAGGGTCTCTATGGCTACACCTTC.

This clone has only one observation. J is TRBJ1-3 and V is TRBV6-5, with 9 bases identical to TRBD1. V lost 6 bases and J lost 4; bases outside the gene matches: 7. This CDR3 has 15 amino acids. Germline V gives CDR1 MNHEY, CDR2 SVGAGI. The CDR3 coding sequence is TGTGCCAGCAGACCGACAGGGGGGCAGGGAAACACCATATATTTT. Its protein is CASRPTGGQGNTIYF.

The rearrangement links TRBV4-1 to TRBJ2-5, with a weak D call TRBD2 (5 bases). Per germline, CDR1 MGHRA and CDR2 YSYEKL. V lost 4 bases and J 5 bases, leaving 8 bases between the germline ends. This CDR3 is 12 amino acids long. CDR3 protein: CASSLTGETQYF. The CDR3 DNA reads as TGCGCCAGCAGCCTTACGGGGGAGACCCAGTACTTC.

The V call is TRBV7-9, the J call TRBJ2-7, with D perhaps matching TRBD1 (5 bases). The V end was cut by 2 bases, the J end by 5 bases, with 10 bases between. The CDR3 loop spans 13 amino acids. Germline V lookup: CDR1 SEHNR, CDR2 FQNEAQ (reference sequence). The CDR3 loop reads CASSLMTVNEQYF. In DNA, the CDR3 is TGTGCCAGCAGCTTAATGACAGTCAACGAGCAGTACTTC.

This chain joins TRBV15 and TRBJ1-2, with 7 bases identical to TRBD1. CDR3 length equals 15 residues. Per the germline V gene, CDR1 is LNHNV and CDR2 is YYDKDF (reference sequence). J gave up 6 bases and V 5 bases, and 12 bases lay outside the gene matches. CDR3 nucleotide sequence: TGTGCCACCAGCCCAGGGCGGGACAGACTCGATGGCTACACCTTC. Amino acid sequence: CATSPGRDRLDGYTF.

This clone was picked up a small number of times. The chain employs TRBV6-6 and TRBJ1-1, with 9 bases matching TRBD1. V shed 6 bases and J 4 bases; nucleotides not matched to a gene: 6. CDR3 size: 14 residues. Germline V CDR1 and CDR2: MNHNY, SVGAGI (reference sequence). The CDR3 nucleotides are TGTGCCAGCAGGGACAGGGGAATTGGCACTGAAGCTTTCTTT. Protein product: CASRDRGIGTEAFF.

This clone was observed a few times. This chain links TRBV4-3 with TRBJ1-4; TRBD1 might be the D (5 bases). Germline loops: CDR1 LGHNA, CDR2 YSLEER. Trimming shortened V by 1 base and J by 7 bases, and 19 bases separated the two germline ends. The CDR3 covers 17 residues. CDR3: CASSQVGDSLMGEKLFF. In DNA, the CDR3 is TGCGCCAGCAGCCAAGTAGGCGACAGCCTCATGGGTGAAAAACTGTTTTTT.

The chain joins TRBV20-1 to TRBJ1-1; possibly TRBD1 for D (5 bases). Germline V CDR1 and CDR2: DFQATT, SNEGSKA (reference sequence). Trimming shortened V by 3 bases and J by 8 bases, and 10 bases separated the two germline ends. The CDR3 has 11 amino acids. In nucleotides, the CDR3 is TGCAGTGCTAGCCGACAGCCGGAAGCTTTCTTT. It codes for CSASRQPEAFF.

The rearrangement links TRBV5-4 to TRBJ2-7; perhaps TRBD1 as D (6 bases). Germline loops: CDR1 SGHNT, CDR2 YYREEE (reference sequence). The V end was cut by 4 bases, the J end by 1 base, with 9 bases between. The CDR3 has 13 residues. CDR3 nucleotides: TGTGCCAGCAGCCCCGGACAGTCCTACGAGCAGTACTTC. As protein: CASSPGQSYEQYF.

The genes are TRBV5-6 and TRBJ1-6; D unclear. Per the germline V gene, CDR1 is SGHDT and CDR2 is YYEEEE. V lost 2 bases and J 7 bases, leaving 10 bases between the germline ends. The CDR3 covers 14 residues. DNA of the CDR3: TGTGCCAGCAGCTTTTCCGGGTCGAATTCACCCCTCCACTTT. Translated, it gives CASSFSGSNSPLHF.

V gene TRBV5-1 combines with J gene TRBJ2-3; TRBD2 aligns across 9 bases. The CDR3 runs to 14 residues. Per germline, CDR1 SGHRS and CDR2 YFSETQ. After removal of 0 bases from V and 4 bases from J, the junction contained 0 bases not matched to a gene. For the CDR3, the DNA is TGCGCCAGCAGCTTGGGGACTAGCGCAGATACGCAGTATTTT. Translated, it gives CASSLGTSADTQYF. Supplemented by reference TRBV5-1 and TRBJ2-3, the full variable domain reads KAGVTQTPRYLIKTRGQQVTLSCSPISGHRSVSWYQQTPGQGLQFLFEYFSETQRNKGNFPGRFSGRQFSNSRSEMNVSTLELGDSALYLCASSLGTSADTQYFGPGTRLTVL.

This clone appeared a single time. The chain recombines TRBV10-3 with TRBJ1-2; 9 positions agree with TRBD1. V was clipped by 8 bases and J by 4 bases; unmatched bases: 8. Germline loops: CDR1 ENHRY, CDR2 SYGVKD. The CDR3 totals 14 residues. CDR3 DNA: TGTGCCATCGTCTCCGGGACAGGGACCTATGGCTACACCTTC. This translates into CAIVSGTGTYGYTF.

This chain connects TRBV7-6 to TRBJ2-7; the D is unclear. Germline-derived CDR1 and CDR2 are SGHVS and FNYEAQ. V lost 1 base and J lost 3, with 13 bases in between. CDR3 length equals 15 residues. The CDR3 region is CASSLEAQNIYEQYF. The CDR3 DNA sequence: TGTGCCAGCAGCTTAGAGGCACAGAACATCTACGAGCAGTACTTC.

V is TRBV30 and J is TRBJ1-4; D not resolved. Deletions cut 1 base from V and 8 bases from J, with 11 bases between. In germline, CDR1 is GTSNPN, CDR2 SVGIG (reference sequence). CDR3 length: 13 amino acids. The CDR3 nucleotides are TGTGCCTGGAGTGGAGGGTTGGCGGAAAAACTGTTTTTT. Encoded protein: CAWSGGLAEKLFF. Full variable domain (missing parts from reference TRBV30 and TRBJ1-4): SQTIHQWPATLVQPVGSPLSLECTVEGTSNPNLYWYRQAAGRGLQLLFYSVGIGQISSEVPQNLSASRPQDRQFILSSKKLLLSDSGFYLCAWSGGLAEKLFFGSGTQLSVL.

CDR3 sequence (DNA): TGTGCCAGCAGCCACACGACAGGGGCGTTGGGTACGCAGTATTTT. Amino acids: CASSHTTGALGTQYF. This rearrangement joins TRBV7-2 to TRBJ2-3, with 8 bases matching TRBD1. The CDR3 has 15 residues. CDR1 is SGHTA, CDR2 FQGNSA, per germline. V trimming: 5 bases; J trimming: 8 bases; junction bases outside the gene matches: 12.